This TCR beta chain was sequenced for a study of shared clonotypes between healthy human individuals. Study-wide findings and caveats: Apart from blood, nothing was sampled; tissue repertoires likely differ. Lower generation probabilities were found for non-shared clonotypes than for those shared by all four donors. Limitation of the genetic and exposure-history diversity represented came from the few donors.

Positive CCR7 selection of CD45RO-negative cells yielded the naive CD8 cells, and terminally differentiated effector memory CD45RA+ cells were excluded. Nashville, Tennessee was home to all donors, who were Caucasian adults. With respect to this clone: Its antigen is unidentified. Within the sample, other DNA sequences also encode this same CDR3.

Sequenced by immunoSEQ multiplex PCR; TCRdb stores in-frame clones only, minus some. This table has millions of clones, just under 95% appearing once. This CDR3 is built from 11 residues. Trimming cost V 4 bases and J 5 bases, with 5 bases left between them. Germline loops: CDR1 MDHEN, CDR2 SYDVKM. This clonotype was sampled from a young man in good health. The sequenced material came from naive CD8+ T cells sorted from blood. The V call is TRBV28, the J call TRBJ1-1; no clear D gene. The CDR3 loop reads CASSSLTEAFF. In nucleotides, the CDR3 is TGTGCCAGCAGTTCGCTTACTGAAGCTTTCTTT.